The 15 T cell receptor beta chains below come from one sample, sequenced in a study of beta chain features in type 1 diabetes. The investigators reverse transcribed all of the isolated RNA, so they sequenced expressed TCRB transcripts. Profiled with immunoSEQ multiplex PCR; TCRdb holds only in-frame clones, not every one. The sample consists of 200,000 to 250,000 clones, approximately 11% of them appearing once. Material for sequencing was central memory CD4+ T cells from blood. The source of these receptors is a man younger than 35 in good health.

This clone has at least ten counts. The chain employs TRBV29-1 and TRBJ2-1; 7 nucleotides match TRBD2. Germline loops: CDR1 SQVTM, CDR2 ANQGSEA. V lost 3 bases, J lost 10 bases, and 6 bases stayed unmatched. The CDR3 runs to 12 residues. DNA of the CDR3: TGCAGCGTTGATGCGGGGGTCCGGGAGCAGTTCTTC. This translates into CSVDAGVREQFF.

Notes on this clone: One end of the junction does not line up with germline, which may come from a read error. The chain has TRBV28 and TRBJ1-1; D call uncertain. The germline gives CDR1 MDHEN, CDR2 SYDVKM. The CDR3 is 8 amino acids. The CDR3 loop is CASGPASF. The DNA of the CDR3 is TGTGCCAGCGGCCCGGCATCCTTT. The full variable domain, completed using reference TRBV28 and TRBJ1-1, is DVKVTQSSRYLVKRTGEKVFLECVQDMDHENMFWYRQDPGLGLRLIYFSYDVKMKEKGDIPEGYSVSREKKERFSLILESASTNQTSMYLCASGPASFGQGTRLTVV.

The chain carries TRBV7-9 and TRBJ1-1; 7 bases line up with TRBD1. The J segment lost 0 bases and the V segment lost 4 bases, leaving 8 bases of the junction unmatched. The germline V gene has CDR1 SEHNR and CDR2 FQNEAQ (reference sequence). The CDR3 is made up of 16 amino acids. CDR3 amino acids: CASSSRQGLLNTEAFF. CDR3 in DNA: TGTGCCAGCAGCTCTCGACAGGGTTTGCTGAACACTGAAGCTTTCTTT.

This clone was counted many times. The V call is TRBV7-9, the J call TRBJ1-4; 9 bases map to TRBD1. Germline values: CDR1 SEHNR, CDR2 FQNEAQ (reference sequence). Germline trimming cut 7 bases from V and 8 bases from J; bases unmatched to any gene: 8. This CDR3 spans 14 amino acids. The CDR3 is CASMLGQGSEKLFF. CDR3 DNA sequence: TGTGCCAGCATGCTGGGACAGGGAAGCGAAAAACTGTTTTTT.

This clone was seen a handful of times. The chain uses TRBV5-4 and TRBJ2-1; the D gene could be TRBD1 or TRBD2 (5 bases each). The CDR3 has 15 residues. Trimming shortened V by 4 bases and J by 6 bases, and 17 bases separated the two germline ends. The germline CDR1 and CDR2 sequences are SGHNT and YYREEE (reference sequence). CDR3 nucleotide sequence: TGTGCCAGCAGCGCTACAGGAGGCCAAATCAATGAGCAGTTCTTC. Protein product: CASSATGGQINEQFF.

This sequence joins TRBV27 and TRBJ2-2; D may be TRBD1 (6 bases). Germline loops: CDR1 MNHEY, CDR2 SMNVEV (reference sequence). The CDR3 length is 16 residues. Trimming left V 6 bases short and J 10 bases short, with 24 bases between. The CDR3 reads CASSHRWTAPLEELFF. CDR3 nucleotide sequence: TGTGCCAGCAGCCACCGATGGACAGCTCCCTTAGAGGAGCTGTTTTTT.

The V and J genes are TRBV15 and TRBJ2-3; possible D gene TRBD2, 6 bases. Per the germline V gene, CDR1 is LNHNV and CDR2 is YYDKDF (reference sequence). The V gene lost 0 bases and the J gene lost 6 bases, with 16 bases spanning the gap. This CDR3 has 16 amino acids. CDR3 nucleotides: TGTGCCACCAGCAGAGATGAGGGGACTCACCCCGATACGCAGTATTTT. Its protein product is CATSRDEGTHPDTQYF.

This sequence joins TRBV28 and TRBJ1-2; D gene ambiguous. V was pared by 8 bases and J by 4 bases, with 11 bases between. The CDR3 is 12 amino acids. CDR1 is MDHEN and CDR2 is SYDVKM in the germline V gene. The CDR3 is CASASGSYGYTF. In DNA, the CDR3 is TGTGCCAGCGCCTCGGGGAGCTATGGCTACACCTTC.

This clone was seen only a few times. CDR3 amino acids: CASSRTDTGELFF. Written as DNA, the CDR3 is TGTGCCAGCTCAAGAACCGACACCGGGGAGCTGTTTTTT. The chain uses TRBV18 and TRBJ2-2; D not resolved. V was trimmed by 5 bases and J by 3 bases, leaving 7 bases between them. This CDR3 region has 13 residues. Germline V gives CDR1 KGHSH, CDR2 LQKENI.

In the case of this clone: A read error is possible here, since a much larger clone lies one base away. The sample has other DNA sequences that encode this CDR3 too. The J gene is TRBJ2-3, the V gene TRBV30; D unclear. The V gene's germline CDR1 is GTSNPN and CDR2 SVGIG (reference sequence). This CDR3 contains 13 residues. The CDR3 DNA sequence: TGTGCCTGGAGTGAGGCAGTCATAAGTACGCAGTATTTC. Residues: CAWSEAVISTQYF.

At least ten counts were recorded for this clone. The chain recombines TRBV6-1 with TRBJ2-2, with 10 nucleotides matching TRBD2. The CDR3 has 16 amino acids. Looked up from germline, CDR1 is MNHNS and CDR2 is SASEGT. The V segment lost 4 bases and the J segment 1 base; nucleotides outside the gene matches: 3. The CDR3 region is CASSARTSGNTGELFF. In nucleotides, the CDR3 is TGTGCCAGCAGTGCCCGGACTAGCGGGAACACCGGGGAGCTGTTTTTT.

The V and J genes are TRBV25-1 and TRBJ1-1; no definite D call. The V gene's germline CDR1 is MGHDK and CDR2 SYGVNS. This CDR3 is built from 14 residues. V lost 3 bases and J lost 0, with 8 bases in between. The CDR3 sequence is CASSEYGMNTEAFF. In DNA form, the CDR3 reads TGTGCCAGCAGTGAGTACGGGATGAACACTGAAGCTTTCTTT.

The sample holds many counts of this clone. The rearrangement joins TRBV7-9 to TRBJ2-3, with a tentative D call TRBD2 (6 bases). The CDR3 is 15 residues long. Trimming pared 4 bases from V and 6 bases from J, leaving 17 bases between. Germline-derived CDR1 and CDR2 are SEHNR and FQNEAQ (reference sequence). The DNA for the CDR3 is TGTGCCAGCAGCTACGCGGCAAGGGCGGGGGATACGCAGTATTTT. Its protein product is CASSYAARAGDTQYF.

This clone was recorded a few times. The gene calls are TRBV29-1 and TRBJ2-3; unclear D gene. The V gene lost 8 bases and the J gene lost 7 bases, with 13 bases spanning the gap. The CDR3 has 11 amino acids. Germline-derived CDR1 and CDR2 are SQVTM and ANQGSEA. The CDR3 protein is CSLSDGHTQYF. The CDR3 region has the DNA TGCAGCCTTTCGGACGGCCATACGCAGTATTTT.

V usage is TRBV10-3 and J usage is TRBJ2-2; D is uncertain. The CDR3 is 15 residues long. The V end was cut by 0 bases, the J end by 5 bases, with 10 bases between. CDR1 ENHRY and CDR2 SYGVKD come from the germline V gene. CDR3 protein: CAISESRGFTGELFF. The CDR3, as DNA: TGTGCCATCAGTGAGTCTCGAGGATTTACCGGGGAGCTGTTTTTT.